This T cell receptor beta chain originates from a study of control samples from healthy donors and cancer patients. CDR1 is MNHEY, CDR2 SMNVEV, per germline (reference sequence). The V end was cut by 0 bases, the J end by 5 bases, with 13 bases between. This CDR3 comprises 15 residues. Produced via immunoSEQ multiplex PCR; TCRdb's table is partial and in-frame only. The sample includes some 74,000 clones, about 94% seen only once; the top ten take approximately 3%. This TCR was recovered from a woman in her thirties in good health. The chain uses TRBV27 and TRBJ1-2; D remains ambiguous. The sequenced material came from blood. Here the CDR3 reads CASSLSPLRGYGYTF. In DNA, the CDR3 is TGTGCCAGCAGTTTATCCCCGCTACGAGGGTATGGCTACACCTTC.